This is a list of T cell receptor beta chains from one sample in a study of CD8 T cells in Susac syndrome. TCRdb called the immunoSEQ multiplex PCR reads again in MiXCR, with one record for every CDR3 protein. This repertoire shows 150,000 to 200,000 distinct CDR3 sequences, about 93% found once; its top ten account for 0.13%. Specimen: CD4+ T cells from PBMCs. The receptors shown here come from a human donor in good health. CDR3s include the opening cysteine and the closing phenylalanine or tryptophan. Fields, in order: D gene, J gene, clone size, V gene, CDR3 DNA, CDR3 protein. A D gene is named only where the DNA matches it firmly. The size of a clone is reported for some rows only, either as once, few or many, or as a class for expanded clones.

TRBD2,TRBJ2-3,-,TRBV7-9,TGTGCCAGCAGCCCCGCAACTAGCGGGAACACAGATACGCAGTATTTT,CASSPATSGNTDTQYF
-,TRBJ2-2,-,TRBV3-1,TGTGCCAGCAGCCAAAAGGGGGCCGGGGAGCTGTTTTTT,CASSQKGAGELFF
-,TRBJ2-7,-,TRBV11-1,TGTGCCAGCAGCTTGGGTTCGGGGGGCTTCATCTCCTACGAGCAGTACTTC,CASSLGSGGFISYEQYF
TRBD2,TRBJ2-1,-,TRBV29-1,TGCAGCGTCTTAGCGGGAGGTTCCTACAATGAGCAGTTCTTC,CSVLAGGSYNEQFF
TRBD1,TRBJ2-5,-,TRBV7-2,TGTGCCAGCAGCCGCAGGGGGTTGGAGACCCAGTACTTC,CASSRRGLETQYF
TRBD2,TRBJ2-5,-,TRBV6-6,TGTGCCAGCAGCCCTAGACTAGCGGCGTACCAAGAGACCCAGTACTTC,CASSPRLAAYQETQYF
TRBD2,TRBJ2-7,-,TRBV7-8,TGTGCCAGCAGCTTAGAGCGGGGGTCCTACGAGCAGTACTTC,CASSLERGSYEQYF
-,TRBJ1-4,-,TRBV5-1,TGCGCCAGCAGTAACCGACGGACGGGTAATGAAAAACTGTTTTTT,CASSNRRTGNEKLFF
-,TRBJ1-5,once,TRBV3-1,TGTGCCAGCAGCCAAGGGGTTAGCAATCAGCCCCAGCATTTT,CASSQGVSNQPQHF
TRBD1,TRBJ1-2,-,TRBV5-6,TGTGCCAGCAGCTTGGTACAGGGGAACTATGGCTACACCTTC,CASSLVQGNYGYTF
-,TRBJ1-1,-,TRBV5-4,TGTGCCAGCAGCGCCTGGGACGAAAACACTGAAGCTTTCTTT,CASSAWDENTEAFF
-,TRBJ2-3,-,TRBV19,TGTGCCAGTAGTAGCCAGGGAGGACCAGATACGCAGTATTTT,CASSSQGGPDTQYF
TRBD1,TRBJ1-2,once,TRBV12-3/TRBV12-4,TGTGCCAGCAATGGGACAGGGGGCTACACCTTC,CASNGTGGYTF
-,TRBJ2-7,-,TRBV5-1,TGCGCCAGCAGCTCCGGGGACACCGATATGCACTGGCTCTACGAGCAGTACTTC,CASSSGDTDMHWLYEQYF
-,TRBJ1-1,-,TRBV30,TGTGCCTGGGGCGTGCCTCCCGGACCTTACACTGAAGCTTTCTTT,CAWGVPPGPYTEAFF
-,TRBJ2-5,-,TRBV5-1,TGCGCCAGCAGCTCAATGACAGGCGGGGAAGAGACCCAGTACTTC,CASSSMTGGEETQYF
-,TRBJ2-1,-,TRBV29-1,TGCAGCGTCCACACAGGGTATGAGCAGTTCTTC,CSVHTGYEQFF
TRBD1,TRBJ1-5,-,TRBV10-3,TGTGCCATCAGCCCCGACAGGGGTGGTCAGCCCCAGCATTTT,CAISPDRGGQPQHF
-,TRBJ2-1,-,TRBV4-2,TGTGCCAGCAGCTGGGACGAGCAAAGTGTTCAGTTCTTC,CASSWDEQSVQFF
TRBD2,TRBJ2-3,-,TRBV20-1,TGCAGTGCTAGTGTTGGGCTAGCGGGGCCCGATACGCAGTATTTT,CSASVGLAGPDTQYF
-,TRBJ2-7,few,TRBV18,TGTGCCAGCTCACCACCGTTGAGTACTTCCTACGAGCAGTACTTC,CASSPPLSTSYEQYF
TRBD2,TRBJ2-3,-,TRBV4-2,TGTGCCAGCAGCCAAGGAGCGGGAGGAGCAGATACGCAGTATTTT,CASSQGAGGADTQYF
-,TRBJ1-2,-,TRBV7-3,TGTGCCAGCAGCTCCTTCCCAGGCTATCCAGATGGCTACACCTTC,CASSSFPGYPDGYTF
-,TRBJ1-5,-,TRBV20-1,TGCAGTGCTAGGGCTGTTAGCAATCAGCCCCAGCATTTT,CSARAVSNQPQHF
TRBD1,TRBJ2-1,-,TRBV7-9,TGTGCCAGCAGCTTAGGGGCAGGGGGCCGGAATGAGCAGTTCTTC,CASSLGAGGRNEQFF
-,TRBJ1-4,-,TRBV4-1,TGCGCCAGCAGCCAAGTAACACGAGACTCAAGGGAAAAACTGTTTTTT,CASSQVTRDSREKLFF
TRBD1,TRBJ2-6,-,TRBV9,TGTGCCAGCAGCGCGACAGGGGTCTCTGGGGCCAACGTCCTGACTTTC,CASSATGVSGANVLTF
TRBD2,TRBJ2-2,-,TRBV5-4,TGTGCCAGCAGCTACGGACTAGCGAACACCGGGGAGCTGTTTTTT,CASSYGLANTGELFF
-,TRBJ2-5,-,TRBV2,TGTGCCAGCAAGGCCCGGGAGACCCAGTACTTC,CASKARETQYF
TRBD1,TRBJ2-2,-,TRBV19,TGTGCCAGTAGTTTTTGGACAGGCCGAAACACCGGGGAGCTGTTTTTT,CASSFWTGRNTGELFF
TRBD2,TRBJ2-2,-,TRBV19,TGTGCCAGTCAGCCCGGGGGGACGTCACCCACCGGGGAGCTGTTTTTT,CASQPGGTSPTGELFF
TRBD1,TRBJ2-7,-,TRBV19,TGTGCCAGTAAAAGGACAGGGGGCTACTACGAGCAGTACTTC,CASKRTGGYYEQYF
-,TRBJ1-3,-,TRBV23-1,TGCGCCAGCAGGGGCAGGGAAAGCTCTGGAAACACCATATATTTT,CASRGRESSGNTIYF
TRBD1,TRBJ2-7,-,TRBV20-1,TGCAGTGCGTCCGGGACAGGGGGCTACGAGCAGTACTTC,CSASGTGGYEQYF
TRBD1,TRBJ1-1,-,TRBV7-9,TGTGCCAGCAGCTTGGCCTACAGGGGGAAGACTGAAGCTTTCTTT,CASSLAYRGKTEAFF
-,TRBJ1-5,-,TRBV29-1,TGCAGCGTTGTGGAGGGATCCAATCAGCCCCAGCATTTT,CSVVEGSNQPQHF
-,TRBJ1-6,-,TRBV10-3,TGTGCCGCCCAGGGGTCCTATAATTCACCCCTCCACTTT,CAAQGSYNSPLHF
-,TRBJ1-4,-,TRBV12-3/TRBV12-4,TGTGCCAGCAGTTTTACTGGTGAAAAACTGTTTTTT,CASSFTGEKLFF
TRBD2,TRBJ2-5,-,TRBV20-1,TGCACTGGGGGGGATCAGGGGACCCAGTACTTC,CTGGDQGTQYF
-,TRBJ1-4,once,TRBV5-1,TGCGCCAGCAGGCCACAGGGTACCACTAATGAAAAACTGTTTTTT,CASRPQGTTNEKLFF
-,TRBJ1-5,-,TRBV7-2,TGTGCCAGCACCGTACGATGGGACGCAAATCAGCCCCAGCATTTT,CASTVRWDANQPQHF